The 14 T cell receptor beta chains given below trace back to one sample, sequenced in a study of human T cells and chemical hapten exposure. Time point described: pre-sensitization, week 0. Treatment of the sample: therapeutic diphenylcyclopropenone sensitization with weekly scalp DPC. MiXCR was run by TCRdb on the RACE reads, yielding one entry per CDR3 protein. The sample holds 200,000 to 300,000 distinct CDR3 sequences, over 8% seen once. Specimen: whole blood, collected in connection with sensitization to the hapten diphenylcyclopropenone (DPC). All receptors derive from a woman in her thirties or forties with alopecia areata. Some clones in this sample may be carry-over from other donors' samples.

This clonotype has ten or more counts. The chain carries TRBV20-1 and TRBJ2-5; 9 nucleotides agree with TRBD1. The CDR3 spans 15 residues. Per the germline V gene, CDR1 is DFQATT and CDR2 is SNEGSKA (reference sequence). After removal of 5 bases from V and 0 bases from J, the junction contained 7 bases not matched to a gene. Here the CDR3 reads CSAPPTGGNQETQYF. The CDR3 DNA follows: TGCAGTGCTCCCCCGACAGGGGGGAACCAAGAGACCCAGTACTTC.

The chain has TRBV20-1 and TRBJ2-7; D possibly matches TRBD1 or TRBD2 (5 bases each). This CDR3 comprises 15 residues. Germline V gene lookup returns CDR1 DFQATT and CDR2 SNEGSKA (reference sequence). Trimming pared 6 bases from V and 1 base from J, leaving 19 bases between. CDR3 sequence: CSAMTGRESSYEQYF. The CDR3 DNA reads as TGCAGTGCCATGACGGGCAGGGAGTCTTCCTACGAGCAGTACTTC.

The sample holds many counts of this clonotype. V and J are TRBV28 and TRBJ2-3; 9 bases are a match to TRBD2. The CDR3 covers 15 residues. CDR1 is MDHEN, CDR2 SYDVKM, per germline. V was pared by 7 bases and J by 5 bases, with 10 bases of the junction left unmatched. CDR3 sequence: CASTYRSGRGDTQYF. DNA of the CDR3: TGTGCCAGCACCTATCGTAGCGGGAGAGGAGATACGCAGTATTTT.

This chain joins TRBV10-3 and TRBJ1-2; the D gene is possibly TRBD1 (6 bases). The V gene lost 4 bases and the J gene lost 1 base, with 10 bases spanning the gap. The germline V gene encodes CDR1 ENHRY and CDR2 SYGVKD. The CDR3 loop spans 14 amino acids. CDR3 protein: CAISAGGNNYGYTF. DNA for the CDR3: TGTGCCATCAGTGCGGGGGGCAATAACTATGGCTACACCTTC.

This clonotype came up a few times. The genes are TRBV13 and TRBJ2-7; the D is unclear. The CDR3 totals 15 residues. CDR1 is PRHDT, CDR2 FYEKMQ, per germline (reference sequence). Trimming removed 3 bases from V and 4 bases from J, with 16 bases in between. The CDR3 nucleotides are TGTGCCAGCAGCTTCCGGGCCTCGTCGGCTTACGAGCAGTACTTC. Amino acids: CASSFRASSAYEQYF.

This clonotype was seen repeatedly, ten times or more. The chain carries TRBV5-1 and TRBJ1-4; the D is unclear. The germline V and J ends were trimmed by 4 bases and 0 bases, with 10 bases remaining between them. The CDR3 sequence is 15 residues long. From germline, CDR1 is SGHRS and CDR2 YFSETQ. The CDR3 sequence: CASSVVGSTNEKLFF. In nucleotides, the CDR3 is TGCGCCAGCAGCGTGGTGGGCTCAACTAATGAAAAACTGTTTTTT.

This clonotype was picked up a small number of times. This CDR3 is CASIGPGTDTQYF. For the CDR3, the DNA is TGTGCCAGCATCGGGCCGGGGACAGATACGCAGTATTTT. This chain connects TRBV7-9 to TRBJ2-3; TRBD2 might be the D (5 bases). V lost 7 bases, J lost 3 bases, and 11 bases lay in between. The germline V gene encodes CDR1 SEHNR and CDR2 FQNEAQ (reference sequence). This CDR3 contains 13 residues.

CDR3 loop: CASSPRLAGGLGGELFF. The CDR3 nucleotides are TGTGCCAGCAGTCCCCGGCTAGCGGGAGGGCTCGGCGGGGAGCTGTTTTTT. This chain connects TRBV2 to TRBJ2-2, with TRBD2 matching 12 bases. V shed 5 bases and J 7 bases; nucleotides not matched to a gene: 11. The germline CDR1 and CDR2 sequences are SNHLY and FYNNEI. The CDR3 is 17 amino acids.

This clonotype was counted at least ten times. This chain connects TRBV2 to TRBJ2-3; no clear D gene. The CDR3 is 11 residues long. Between the trimmed V and J ends, which lost 3 bases and 10 bases, there was a span of 8 bases. Germline V gives CDR1 SNHLY, CDR2 FYNNEI. CDR3 bases: TGTGCCAGCAGTGAGGGGTATCCGCAGTATTTT. Encoded protein: CASSEGYPQYF.

The chain carries TRBV9 and TRBJ1-2; 7 nucleotides line up with TRBD1. Germline CDR1 reads SGDLS; CDR2 reads YYNGEE. Germline trimming cut 3 bases from V and 4 bases from J; bases unmatched to any gene: 9. This CDR3 region has 15 residues. The chain's CDR3 is CASSDGGTASYGYTF. CDR3 bases: TGTGCCAGCAGCGACGGAGGGACAGCCTCCTATGGCTACACCTTC.

This clonotype turned up a few times. Its ends do not fully match the called genes, so a read error is possible. The V gene is TRBV5-1, the J gene TRBJ1-5, with D unresolved. CDR3 length: 15 residues. Germline-derived CDR1 and CDR2 are SGHRS and YFSETQ. Here the CDR3 DNA reads TGCGCCAACAGCTTGGATGGGGATAGCAATCAGCCCCAGCATTTT. This translates into CANSLDGDSNQPQHF. Drawing the rest from reference TRBV5-1 and TRBJ1-5, the complete variable domain is KAGVTQTPRYLIKTRGQQVTLSCSPISGHRSVSWYQQTPGQGLQFLFEYFSETQRNKGNFPGRFSGRQFSNSRSEMNVSTLELGDSALYLCANSLDGDSNQPQHFGDGTRLSIL.

This clonotype was counted at least ten times. DNA for the CDR3: TGTGCCAGCAGGGGACTAGCGGTCTCGGGGGAGCAGTACTTC. Encoded protein: CASRGLAVSGEQYF. V and J are TRBV28 and TRBJ2-7; 11 bases align to TRBD2. In germline, CDR1 is MDHEN, CDR2 SYDVKM. The CDR3 is 14 residues long. V dropped 6 bases and J dropped 7; count of bases not matched to a gene: 8.

The chain recombines TRBV28 with TRBJ2-7; either TRBD1 or TRBD2 may fit D (5 bases each). The CDR3 loop spans 16 amino acids. Germline values: CDR1 MDHEN, CDR2 SYDVKM. Trimming cost V 5 bases and J 2 bases, with 19 bases left between them. CDR3 in DNA: TGTGCCAGCAGTCGCCCCCTCGGGACGGTGACCTACGAGCAGTACTTC. This encodes CASSRPLGTVTYEQYF.

The chain joins TRBV5-5 to TRBJ2-2; D not resolved. Trimming took off 4 bases at V and 0 bases at J, with 13 bases between the two ends. In germline, CDR1 is SGHKS, CDR2 YYEKEE (reference sequence). There are 16 residues in the CDR3. CDR3 coding DNA: TGTGCCAGCAGCCCGGTAGACCCTACGAACACCGGGGAGCTGTTTTTT. It is translated as CASSPVDPTNTGELFF.